The 12 T cell receptor beta chains presented below share a single source sample, sequenced in a study of blood T cell repertoires in COVID-19. Using immunoSEQ multiplex PCR, the repertoire was profiled, and TCRdb retains in-frame clones only, with some absent. The sample records about 430,000 clones, about 90% being singletons. The specimen sequenced was peripheral blood. The source is a man younger than 30 with COVID-19, enrolled during active disease.

This chain links TRBV9 with TRBJ2-7; TRBD1 matches at 8 bases. The CDR3 extends over 16 amino acids. Germline values: CDR1 SGDLS, CDR2 YYNGEE. V shed 4 bases and J 3 bases; nucleotides not matched to a gene: 12. As DNA, the CDR3 is TGTGCCAGCAGCACGAGAGGAGACAGGGGACTCTACGAGCAGTACTTC. The encoded protein is CASSTRGDRGLYEQYF.

This rearrangement joins TRBV5-4 to TRBJ2-1; the match to TRBD1 covers 8 bases. This CDR3 spans 15 amino acids. The junction had 4 bases not matched to a gene; V was cut back by 3 bases and J by 2 bases. Germline CDR1 reads SGHNT; CDR2 reads YYREEE (reference sequence). The CDR3 sequence: CASSSGQATYNEQFF. CDR3 nucleotides: TGTGCCAGCAGCTCGGGACAGGCGACCTACAATGAGCAGTTCTTC. Full variable domain (missing parts from reference TRBV5-4 and TRBJ2-1): ETGVTQSPTHLIKTRGQQVTLRCSSQSGHNTVSWYQQALGQGPQFIFQYYREEENGRGNFPPRFSGLQFPNYSSELNVNALELDDSALYLCASSSGQATYNEQFFGPGTRLTVL.

This clone has a single count. This chain uses TRBV5-8 with TRBJ2-5; D possibly corresponds to TRBD1 (5 bases). With 0 bases removed from V and 5 bases from J, the gap between germline ends came to 8 bases. The CDR3 has 13 residues. CDR1 SGHTS and CDR2 YDEGEE come from the germline V gene. CDR3 protein: CASSLAGRETQYF. The CDR3 bases are TGTGCCAGCAGCTTGGCAGGGCGGGAGACCCAGTACTTC.

This sequence joins TRBV6-1 and TRBJ2-7; D remains ambiguous. The CDR3 sequence is 13 residues long. Trimming took off 3 bases at V and 6 bases at J, with 12 bases between the two ends. Germline CDR1 is MNHNS and CDR2 is SASEGT. The CDR3 protein is CASSEDGHSEQYF. CDR3 sequence (DNA): TGTGCCAGCAGTGAGGATGGGCATAGCGAGCAGTACTTC.

This clone occurred once. The V and J genes are TRBV18 and TRBJ2-5; TRBD2 might be the D (6 bases). The CDR3 extends over 15 amino acids. The V end lost 3 bases, the J end lost 2 bases, and 13 bases lay between the germline ends. CDR1 and CDR2 (germline): KGHSH, LQKENI. CDR3 region: CASSPLRREQETQYF. The CDR3 coding sequence is TGTGCCAGCTCACCGTTGAGGAGGGAACAAGAGACCCAGTACTTC.

J is TRBJ1-5 and V is TRBV15; no firm D call. Trimming removed 0 bases from V and 0 bases from J, with 15 bases in between. The germline gives CDR1 LNHNV, CDR2 YYDKDF (reference sequence). The CDR3 extends over 18 amino acids. DNA for the CDR3: TGTGCCACCAGCAGAGACCAAAACAGCCAGCTTAGCAATCAGCCCCAGCATTTT. Encoded protein: CATSRDQNSQLSNQPQHF.

The chain carries TRBV18 and TRBJ1-4; 8 bases match TRBD1. Trimming took 2 bases from V and 9 from J; bases not matched to a gene: 11. Germline CDR1 and CDR2: KGHSH and LQKENI. This CDR3 has 16 residues. The CDR3 loop is CASSPAQGQGSKKLFF. CDR3 bases: TGTGCCAGCTCACCAGCCCAAGGACAGGGATCAAAAAAACTGTTTTTT.

The V gene is TRBV5-1, the J gene TRBJ1-1, with D possibly TRBD1 on 5 matching bases. Germline-derived CDR1 and CDR2 are SGHRS and YFSETQ. V gave up 7 bases and J gave up 7 bases, with 23 bases separating them. The length of the CDR3 is 15 residues. The CDR3 loop is CASRPGPSKTDEAFF. As DNA, the CDR3 is TGCGCCAGCCGCCCTGGCCCTAGTAAGACAGATGAAGCTTTCTTT.

This chain links TRBV19 with TRBJ2-7; D perhaps matches TRBD1 (5 bases). Looked up from germline, CDR1 is LNHDA and CDR2 is SQIVND (reference sequence). The V end was cut by 6 bases, the J end by 6 bases, with 21 bases between. CDR3 size: 15 residues. The CDR3 sequence is CASRITGGGATEQYF. CDR3 coding DNA: TGTGCCAGTAGAATCACAGGTGGTGGGGCTACCGAGCAGTACTTC.

In this sample, this clone turned up many times. The chain has TRBV6-5 and TRBJ2-2, with 14 bases lining up with TRBD2. Germline V gene data show CDR1 as MNHEY and CDR2 as SVGAGI. The CDR3 sequence is 15 residues long. The J segment lost 7 bases and the V segment lost 8 bases, leaving 6 bases of the junction unmatched. CDR3 amino acids: CASGRLAGGNGELFF. CDR3 bases: TGTGCCAGCGGAAGACTAGCGGGAGGGAACGGGGAGCTGTTTTTT.

The CDR3 loop reads CASRAGTTDTQYF. The CDR3 DNA follows: TGTGCCAGTAGGGCGGGTACCACAGATACGCAGTATTTT. This rearrangement joins TRBV19 to TRBJ2-3, with D possibly being TRBD2 (5 bases). Germline V gene sequence: CDR1 LNHDA, CDR2 SQIVND (reference sequence). The length of the CDR3 is 13 residues. V lost 6 bases to trimming and J lost 2 bases, with 9 bases between them.

V and J are TRBV7-9 and TRBJ2-1; 9 nucleotides match TRBD1. This CDR3 has 17 amino acids. Looked up from germline, CDR1 is SEHNR and CDR2 is FQNEAQ (reference sequence). Trimming removed 5 bases from V and 7 bases from J; junction bases left unmatched: 15. CDR3 nucleotide sequence: TGTGCCAGCAGCCCCCTTGTCCCGGGACAGGGAAGGAATGAGCAGTTCTTC. This translates into CASSPLVPGQGRNEQFF. The entire variable domain, with the rest obtained from reference TRBV7-9 and TRBJ2-1, is as follows: DTGVSQNPRHKITKRGQNVTFRCDPISEHNRLYWYRQTLGQGPEFLTYFQNEAQLEKSRLLSDRFSAERPKGSFSTLEIQRTEQGDSAMYLCASSPLVPGQGRNEQFFGPGTRLTVL.